A selection of T cell receptor beta chains follows, all from one sample in a study of T cell responses to AZD1222 COVID-19 vaccine. Clones were read by immunoSEQ multiplex PCR, and TCRdb kept only the in-frame ones, dropping some. Of about 140,000 clones listed, 80% to 90% are singletons. The material was peripheral blood, obtained on day 0 of AZD1222 vaccination. The source is an adult in good health. CDR3s include the opening cysteine and the closing phenylalanine or tryptophan. Fields, in order: D gene, J gene, clone size, V gene, CDR3 protein, CDR3 DNA. D genes are given only for firm matches. Only part of the rows carry a size: once, few, many, or a class if the clone is expanded.

>.|TRBJ2-1|.|TRBV3-1/TRBV3-2
CASSQAGLGSSYNEQFF
TGTGCCAGCAGCCAAGCTGGGTTGGGGTCGTCCTACAATGAGCAGTTCTTC
>.|TRBJ1-2|.|TRBV7-9
CASSMDLLAF
TGTGCCAGCAGCATGGACCTACTCGCCTTC
>.|TRBJ1-5|.|TRBV9
CASSGGRANQPQHF
TGTGCCAGCAGCGGAGGCAGGGCCAATCAGCCCCAGCATTTT
>.|TRBJ1-6|.|TRBV6-1
CASSEQTDWGPLHF
TGTGCCAGCAGTGAGCAGACAGATTGGGGACCCCTCCACTTT
>.|TRBJ2-5|.|TRBV12-3/TRBV12-4
CASSFAETQYF
TGTGCCAGCAGTTTCGCGGAGACCCAGTACTTC
>.|TRBJ1-1|.|TRBV12-3/TRBV12-4
CASGQNGYTEAFF
TGTGCCAGCGGGCAAAATGGGTACACTGAAGCTTTCTTT
>.|TRBJ1-2|.|TRBV3-1/TRBV3-2
CASSLQRVGGYTF
TGTGCCAGCAGCCTACAACGGGTGGGTGGCTACACCTTC
>.|TRBJ1-1|.|TRBV4-1
CATGEGPDTEAFF
TGCGCCACCGGGGAGGGGCCGGACACTGAAGCTTTCTTT
>.|TRBJ2-7|.|TRBV7-3
CASSSSGTPYEQYF
TGTGCCAGCAGCTCAAGCGGGACACCCTACGAGCAGTACTTC
>TRBD2|TRBJ2-1|.|TRBV18
CASSPRLAGEGNEQFF
TGTGCCAGCTCACCAAGACTAGCGGGGGAGGGCAATGAGCAGTTCTTC
>.|TRBJ2-5|.|TRBV13
CASSLTNRGDRNF
TGTGCCAGCAGCCTAACGAATCGGGGCGACCGGAACTTC
>TRBD2|TRBJ2-5|.|TRBV18
CASSPGLAGQETQYF
TGTGCCAGCTCACCGGGACTAGCGGGACAAGAGACCCAGTACTTC
>.|TRBJ1-5|.|TRBV28
CASGGQAIQKHF
TGTGCCAGCGGAGGGCAGGCGATCCAAAAGCATTTT
>.|TRBJ1-1|once|TRBV6-5
CAGSYLRASMNTEAFF
TGTGCCGGCAGTTACCTACGCGCATCCATGAACACTGAAGCTTTCTTT
>TRBD1|TRBJ2-1|once|TRBV28
CASKMAGGYNEQFF
TGTGCCAGCAAAATGGCAGGGGGCTACAATGAGCAGTTCTTC
>.|TRBJ1-4|.|TRBV9
CASSAGTNEKLFF
TGTGCCAGCAGCGCTGGGACCAATGAAAAACTGTTTTTT
>.|TRBJ1-2|.|TRBV9
CASSVDHRVSSGYTF
TGTGCCAGCAGCGTAGATCACAGGGTATCATCTGGCTACACCTTC
>.|TRBJ1-1|.|TRBV12-3/TRBV12-4
CASSLWDTEAFF
TGTGCCAGCAGTTTATGGGACACTGAAGCTTTCTTT
>.|TRBJ1-4|.|TRBV5-1
CASSLVATNEKLFF
TGCGCCAGCAGCTTGGTTGCGACTAATGAAAAACTGTTTTTT
>.|TRBJ1-2|.|TRBV7-6
CASSPSSQVGYGYTF
TGTGCCAGCAGCCCGTCTTCACAGGTGGGCTATGGCTACACCTTC
>.|TRBJ2-7|.|TRBV5-6
CASTLLGTEDYEQYF
TGTGCCAGCACCCTCCTAGGGACTGAGGACTACGAGCAGTACTTC
>.|TRBJ2-7|.|TRBV7-9
CASSSPNHRDLSYEQYF
TGTGCCAGCAGCTCTCCAAATCACCGGGACCTATCCTACGAGCAGTACTTC
>.|TRBJ1-5|.|TRBV4-1
CASSQDSDQPQHF
TGCGCCAGCAGCCAAGATTCAGATCAGCCCCAGCATTTT
>TRBD2|TRBJ2-7|once|TRBV2
CASSAGTTGHEQYF
TGTGCCAGCAGTGCCGGGACTACCGGCCACGAGCAGTACTTC
>.|TRBJ2-7|.|TRBV5-6
CASSSLDGNTDLYEQYF
TGTGCCAGCAGCTCCCTCGATGGGAATACTGATCTCTACGAGCAGTACTTC
>TRBD1|TRBJ1-2|.|TRBV28
CASSLTGGFYGYTF
TGTGCCAGCAGTTTAACAGGGGGCTTTTATGGCTACACCTTC
>.|TRBJ1-4|.|TRBV28
CASSLKGANEKLFF
TGTGCCAGCAGTTTAAAAGGGGCTAATGAAAAACTGTTTTTT
>TRBD2|TRBJ2-1|.|TRBV19
CASKTGLAGVNEQFF
TGTGCCAGTAAAACGGGACTAGCGGGAGTCAATGAGCAGTTCTTC
>.|TRBJ2-4|.|TRBV18
CASSPGDQNKNIQYF
TGTGCCAGCTCACCCGGGGACCAAAACAAAAACATTCAGTACTTC
>.|TRBJ1-5|once|TRBV3-1/TRBV3-2
CASSPGGEAQPQHF
TGTGCCAGCAGCCCCGGGGGGGAGGCTCAGCCCCAGCATTTT
>.|TRBJ1-2|once|TRBV2
CASSPGVAGYGYTF
TGTGCCAGCAGCCCAGGGGTTGCTGGGTATGGCTACACCTTC
>.|TRBJ2-7|few|TRBV6-6
CASSYAPTGFTYEQYF
TGTGCCAGCAGTTACGCCCCGACAGGCTTCACCTACGAGCAGTACTTC
>TRBD1|TRBJ2-7|.|TRBV7-8
CASSPRRTGGRNEQYF
TGTGCCAGCAGCCCTCGACGGACAGGAGGTCGCAACGAGCAGTACTTC
>.|TRBJ1-2|.|TRBV12-5
CASGFLIGGRFSGYTF
TGTGCTAGTGGTTTTCTGATAGGGGGGCGCTTCTCTGGCTACACCTTC
>.|TRBJ1-1|few|TRBV10-1
CASSGQQGEAFF
TGCGCCAGCAGTGGGCAGCAGGGTGAAGCTTTCTTT
>TRBD1|TRBJ2-6|.|TRBV27
CASSLTGGAGANVLTF
TGTGCCAGCAGCCTAACAGGGGGCGCTGGGGCCAACGTCCTGACTTTC
>TRBD1|TRBJ1-2|.|TRBV5-5
CASSLLWAGQADGYTF
TGTGCCAGCAGCCTCCTTTGGGCGGGACAGGCAGATGGCTACACCTTC
>.|TRBJ2-1|.|TRBV29-1
CSVAFPALKVDEQFF
TGCAGCGTTGCGTTCCCCGCGCTAAAAGTTGATGAGCAGTTCTTC
>.|TRBJ2-1|.|TRBV4-2
CASSQDWGRGYNEQFF
TGTGCCAGCAGCCAAGACTGGGGGAGGGGGTACAATGAGCAGTTCTTC
>.|TRBJ2-2|.|TRBV2
CASHALTPTGELFF
TGTGCCAGCCACGCTCTGACACCCACCGGGGAGCTGTTTTTT
>.|TRBJ1-2|.|TRBV10-2
CASSSDRSYGYTF
TGCGCCAGCAGCTCGGACAGATCCTATGGCTACACCTTC
>.|TRBJ1-3|once|TRBV5-1
CASSLPGEGNTIYF
TGCGCCAGCAGCTTGCCCGGGGAAGGAAACACCATATATTTT
>.|TRBJ2-3|.|TRBV6-5
CASSYNEWGTDTQYF
TGTGCCAGCAGTTACAACGAGTGGGGCACAGATACGCAGTATTTT
>.|TRBJ2-1|.|TRBV11-3
CASSLRASQDEQFF
TGTGCCAGCAGCTTAAGGGCTAGCCAGGATGAGCAGTTCTTC
>.|TRBJ1-1|.|TRBV7-8
CASSPPSGDGPNTEAFF
TGTGCCAGCAGCCCCCCAAGTGGGGACGGACCGAACACTGAAGCTTTCTTT